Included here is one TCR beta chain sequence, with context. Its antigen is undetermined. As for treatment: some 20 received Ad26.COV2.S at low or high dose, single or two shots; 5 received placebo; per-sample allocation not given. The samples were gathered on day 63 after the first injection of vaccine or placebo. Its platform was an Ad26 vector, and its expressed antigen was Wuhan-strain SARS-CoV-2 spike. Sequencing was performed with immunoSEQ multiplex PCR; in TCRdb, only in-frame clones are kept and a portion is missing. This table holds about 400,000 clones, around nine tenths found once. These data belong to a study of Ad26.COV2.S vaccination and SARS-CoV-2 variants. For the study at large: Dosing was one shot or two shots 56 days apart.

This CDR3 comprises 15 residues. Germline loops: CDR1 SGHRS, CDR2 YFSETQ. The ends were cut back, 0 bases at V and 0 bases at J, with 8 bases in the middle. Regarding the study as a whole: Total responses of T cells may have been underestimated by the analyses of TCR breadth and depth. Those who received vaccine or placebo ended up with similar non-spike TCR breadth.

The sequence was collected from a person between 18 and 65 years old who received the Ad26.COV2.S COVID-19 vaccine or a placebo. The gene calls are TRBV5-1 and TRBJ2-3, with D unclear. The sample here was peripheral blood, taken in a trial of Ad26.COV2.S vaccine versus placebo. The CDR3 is CASSLDLTSTDTQYF. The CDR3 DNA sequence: TGCGCCAGCAGCTTGGATCTGACTAGCACAGATACGCAGTATTTT.